The 2 T cell receptor beta chains given below trace back to one sample, sequenced in a study of glioma-infiltrating T cells. Using RNA template, CDR3s of TCR alpha and beta were amplified with iRepertoire arm-PCR. Using its own MiXCR run on the multiplex PCR reads, TCRdb lists one record per CDR3 protein. The repertoire has 160,000 or so distinct CDR3 sequences, more than 35% of them found once; the top ten carry roughly 5.2%. Material for sequencing was glioma tissue, nonneoplastic brain tissue, or PBMCs (not recorded which). These receptors were taken from a human donor with low-grade glioma or glioblastoma, undergoing nonglioma brain surgery, or in good health (not recorded which).

The J gene is TRBJ1-4, the V gene TRBV4-1; D gene uncertain. Germline lookup yields CDR1 MGHRA and CDR2 YSYEKL. V lost 3 bases, J lost 8 bases, and 7 bases lay in between. The CDR3 runs to 12 residues. The DNA of the CDR3 is TGCGCCAGCAGCCAGGTGGGAGAAAAACTGTTTTTT. Encoded protein: CASSQVGEKLFF.

The CDR3, as DNA: TGTGCCAGCAGGAGGGACAGGGGTGCAAATGAAAAACTGTTTTTT. It is translated as CASRRDRGANEKLFF. The chain couples TRBV2 to TRBJ1-4; 10 nucleotides match TRBD1. CDR3 size: 15 residues. The V and J ends lost 6 bases and 5 bases, in that order; junction bases with no gene match: 6. Germline V CDR1 and CDR2: SNHLY, FYNNEI.